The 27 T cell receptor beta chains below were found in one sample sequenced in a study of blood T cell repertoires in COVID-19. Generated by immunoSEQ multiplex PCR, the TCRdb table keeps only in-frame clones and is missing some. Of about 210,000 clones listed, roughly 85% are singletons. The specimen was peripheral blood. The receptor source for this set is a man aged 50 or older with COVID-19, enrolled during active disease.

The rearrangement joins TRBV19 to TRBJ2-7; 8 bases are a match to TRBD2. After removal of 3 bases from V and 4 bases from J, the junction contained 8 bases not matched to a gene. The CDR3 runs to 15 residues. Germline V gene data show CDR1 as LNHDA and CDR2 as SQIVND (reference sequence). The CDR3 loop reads CASSIQRGGLYEQYF. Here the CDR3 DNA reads TGTGCCAGTAGTATTCAACGGGGGGGCCTTTACGAGCAGTACTTC.

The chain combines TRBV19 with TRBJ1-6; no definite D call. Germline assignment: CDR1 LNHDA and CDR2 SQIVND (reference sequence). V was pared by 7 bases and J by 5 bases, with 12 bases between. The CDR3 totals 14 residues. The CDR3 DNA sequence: TGTGCCAGTACCCTCGCCCAGAATAATTCACCCCTCCACTTT. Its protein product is CASTLAQNNSPLHF. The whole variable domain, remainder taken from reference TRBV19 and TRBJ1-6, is DGGITQSPKYLFRKEGQNVTLSCEQNLNHDAMYWYRQDPGQGLRLIYYSQIVNDFQKGDIAEGYSVSREKKESFPLTVTSAQKNPTAFYLCASTLAQNNSPLHFGNGTRLTVT.

The CDR3 bases are TGTGCCTTCCGACAGGGGGTATTTCAGCCCCAGCATTTT. Translating gives CAFRQGVFQPQHF. J is TRBJ1-5 and V is TRBV30; 9 bases match TRBD1. The CDR3 extends over 13 amino acids. Per the germline V gene, CDR1 is GTSNPN and CDR2 is SVGIG (reference sequence). V trimming: 7 bases; J trimming: 6 bases; junction bases outside the gene matches: 7. The full variable domain, in which reference TRBV30 and TRBJ1-5 provide the parts outside the CDR3, is SQTIHQWPATLVQPVGSPLSLECTVEGTSNPNLYWYRQAAGRGLQLLFYSVGIGQISSEVPQNLSASRPQDRQFILSSKKLLLSDSGFYLCAFRQGVFQPQHFGDGTRLSIL.

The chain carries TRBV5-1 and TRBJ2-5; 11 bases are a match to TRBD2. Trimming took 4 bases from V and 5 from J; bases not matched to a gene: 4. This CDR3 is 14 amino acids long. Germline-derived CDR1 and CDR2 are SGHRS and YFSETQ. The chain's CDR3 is CASSTSGGGETQYF. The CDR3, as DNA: TGCGCCAGCAGCACTAGCGGGGGCGGGGAGACCCAGTACTTC.

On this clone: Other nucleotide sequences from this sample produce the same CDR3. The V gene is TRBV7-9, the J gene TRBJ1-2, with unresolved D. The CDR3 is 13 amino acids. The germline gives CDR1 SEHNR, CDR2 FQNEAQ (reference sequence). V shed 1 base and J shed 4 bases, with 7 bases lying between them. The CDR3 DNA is TGTGCCAGCAGCTTAGGCAGTTCCTATGGCTACACCTTC. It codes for CASSLGSSYGYTF.

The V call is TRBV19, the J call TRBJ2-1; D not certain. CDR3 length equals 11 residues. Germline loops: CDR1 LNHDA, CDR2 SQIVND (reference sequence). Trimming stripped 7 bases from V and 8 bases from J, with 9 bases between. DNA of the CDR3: TGTGCCAGTATGCACAGCCATGAGCAGTTCTTC. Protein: CASMHSHEQFF.

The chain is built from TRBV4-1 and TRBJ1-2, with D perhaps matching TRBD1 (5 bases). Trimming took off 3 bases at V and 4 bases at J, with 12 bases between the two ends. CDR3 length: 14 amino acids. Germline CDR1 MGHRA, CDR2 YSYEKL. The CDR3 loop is CASSQAGTRYGYTF. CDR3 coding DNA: TGCGCCAGCAGCCAGGCGGGGACGCGCTATGGCTACACCTTC.

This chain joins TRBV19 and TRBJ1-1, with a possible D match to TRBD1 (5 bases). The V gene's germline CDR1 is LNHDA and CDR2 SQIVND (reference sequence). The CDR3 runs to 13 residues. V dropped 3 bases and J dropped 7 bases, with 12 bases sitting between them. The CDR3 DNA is TGTGCCAGTAGTATGGCCGGGGGTCTTGAAGCTTTCTTT. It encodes CASSMAGGLEAFF.

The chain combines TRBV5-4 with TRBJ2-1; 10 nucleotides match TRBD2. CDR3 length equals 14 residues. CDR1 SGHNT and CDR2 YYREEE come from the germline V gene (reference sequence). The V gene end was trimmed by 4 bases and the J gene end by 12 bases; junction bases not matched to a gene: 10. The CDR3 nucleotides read TGTGCCAGCAGCCCTAGCGGGGGACACCAGGTGCAGTTCTTC. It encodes CASSPSGGHQVQFF.

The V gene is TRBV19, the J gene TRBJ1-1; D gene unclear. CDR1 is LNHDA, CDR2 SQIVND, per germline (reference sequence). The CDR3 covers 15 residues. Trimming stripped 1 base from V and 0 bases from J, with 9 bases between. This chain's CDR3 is CASSIAEALNTEAFF. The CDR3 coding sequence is TGTGCCAGTAGTATAGCGGAGGCTTTGAACACTGAAGCTTTCTTT.

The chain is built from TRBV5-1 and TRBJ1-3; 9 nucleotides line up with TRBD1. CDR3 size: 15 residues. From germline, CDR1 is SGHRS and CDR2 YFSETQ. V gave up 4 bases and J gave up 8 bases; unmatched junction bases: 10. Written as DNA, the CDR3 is TGCGCCAGCAGCAGTACTCCGGGACAGGGTTACACCATATATTTT. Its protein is CASSSTPGQGYTIYF.

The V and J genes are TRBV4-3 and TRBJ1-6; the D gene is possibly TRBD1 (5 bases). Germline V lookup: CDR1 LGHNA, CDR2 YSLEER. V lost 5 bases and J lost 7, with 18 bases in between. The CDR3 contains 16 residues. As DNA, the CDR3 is TGCGCCAGCAGCAGGGGAAAGGGCGCGTGGAATTCACCCCTCCACTTT. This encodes CASSRGKGAWNSPLHF.

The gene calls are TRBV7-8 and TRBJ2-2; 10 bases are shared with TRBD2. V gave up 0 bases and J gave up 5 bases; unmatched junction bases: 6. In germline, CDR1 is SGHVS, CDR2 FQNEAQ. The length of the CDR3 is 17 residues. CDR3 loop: CASSLAPAGGPTGELFF. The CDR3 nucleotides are TGTGCCAGCAGCTTAGCACCAGCGGGGGGGCCGACCGGGGAGCTGTTTTTT.

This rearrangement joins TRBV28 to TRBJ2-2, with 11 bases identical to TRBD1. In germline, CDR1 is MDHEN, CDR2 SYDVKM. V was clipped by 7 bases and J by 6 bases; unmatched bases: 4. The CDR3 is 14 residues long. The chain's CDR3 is CASNGDRGSGELFF. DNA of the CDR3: TGTGCCAGCAACGGGGACAGGGGGTCCGGGGAGCTGTTTTTT.

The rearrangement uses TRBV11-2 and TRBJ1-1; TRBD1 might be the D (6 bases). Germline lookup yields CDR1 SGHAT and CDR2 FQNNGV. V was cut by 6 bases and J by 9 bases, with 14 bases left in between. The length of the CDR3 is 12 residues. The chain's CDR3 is CASRQGGSQAFF. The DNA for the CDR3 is TGTGCCAGCAGACAGGGCGGGTCCCAAGCTTTCTTT. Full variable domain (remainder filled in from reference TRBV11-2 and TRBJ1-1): EAGVAQSPRYKIIEKRQSVAFWCNPISGHATLYWYQQILGQGPKLLIQFQNNGVVDDSQLPKDRFSAERLKGVDSTLKIQPAKLEDSAVYLCASRQGGSQAFFGQGTRLTVV.

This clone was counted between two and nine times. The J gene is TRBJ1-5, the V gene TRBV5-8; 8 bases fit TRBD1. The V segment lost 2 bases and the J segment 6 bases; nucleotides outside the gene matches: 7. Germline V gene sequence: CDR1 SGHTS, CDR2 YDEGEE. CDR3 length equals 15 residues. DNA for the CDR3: TGTGCCAGCAGCTTAGGCAGGGGGCTTAGTCAGCCCCAGCATTTT. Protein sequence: CASSLGRGLSQPQHF.

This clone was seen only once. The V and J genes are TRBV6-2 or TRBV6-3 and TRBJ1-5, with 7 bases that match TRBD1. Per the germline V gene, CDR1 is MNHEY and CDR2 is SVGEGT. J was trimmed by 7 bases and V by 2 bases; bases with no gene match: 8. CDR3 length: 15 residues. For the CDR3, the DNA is TGTGCCAGCAGTTACCCCTCCAGGGGGTGGCAGCCCCAGCATTTT. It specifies CASSYPSRGWQPQHF.

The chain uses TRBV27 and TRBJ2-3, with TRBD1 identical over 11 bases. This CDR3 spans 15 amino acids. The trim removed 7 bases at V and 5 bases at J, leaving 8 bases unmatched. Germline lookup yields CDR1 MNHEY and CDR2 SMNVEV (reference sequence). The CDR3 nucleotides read TGTGCCAGCATACAACCGGGACAGGGGGTAGATACGCAGTATTTT. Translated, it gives CASIQPGQGVDTQYF.

CDR3: CASSPLSGGDYGYTF. CDR3 nucleotide sequence: TGCGCCAGCAGCCCCCTTTCAGGGGGCGACTATGGCTACACCTTC. The chain combines TRBV5-1 with TRBJ1-2; 8 bases are shared with TRBD1. Germline lookup yields CDR1 SGHRS and CDR2 YFSETQ. V trimming: 4 bases; J trimming: 3 bases; junction bases outside the gene matches: 8. The CDR3 extends over 15 amino acids.

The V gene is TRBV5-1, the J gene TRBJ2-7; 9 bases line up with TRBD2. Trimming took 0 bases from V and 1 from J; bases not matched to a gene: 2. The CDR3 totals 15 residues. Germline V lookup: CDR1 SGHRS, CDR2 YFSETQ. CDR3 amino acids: CASSLERGVSYEQYF. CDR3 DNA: TGCGCCAGCAGCTTGGAGCGGGGGGTATCCTACGAGCAGTACTTC.

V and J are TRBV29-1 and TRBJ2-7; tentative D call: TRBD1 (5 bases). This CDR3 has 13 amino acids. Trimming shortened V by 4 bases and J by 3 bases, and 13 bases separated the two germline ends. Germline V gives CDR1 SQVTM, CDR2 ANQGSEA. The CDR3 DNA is TGCAGCGTTGTTAGGGCAGGGATCTACGAGCAGTACTTC. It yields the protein CSVVRAGIYEQYF.

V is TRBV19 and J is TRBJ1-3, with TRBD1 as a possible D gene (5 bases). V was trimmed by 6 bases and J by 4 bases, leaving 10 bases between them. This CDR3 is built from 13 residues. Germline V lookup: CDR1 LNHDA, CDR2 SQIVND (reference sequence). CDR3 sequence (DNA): TGTGCCAGTAGCCGGGACTCCGGAAACACCATATATTTT. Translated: CASSRDSGNTIYF.

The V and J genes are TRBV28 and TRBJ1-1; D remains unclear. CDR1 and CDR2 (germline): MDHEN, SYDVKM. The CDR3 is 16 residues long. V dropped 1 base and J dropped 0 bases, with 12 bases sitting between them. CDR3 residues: CASSLFNSFMNTEAFF. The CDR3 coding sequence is TGTGCCAGCAGTTTATTTAACAGCTTCATGAACACTGAAGCTTTCTTT.

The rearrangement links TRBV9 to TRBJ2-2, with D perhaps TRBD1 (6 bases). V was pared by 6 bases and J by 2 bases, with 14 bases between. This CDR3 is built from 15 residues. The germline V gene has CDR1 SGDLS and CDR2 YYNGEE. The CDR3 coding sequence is TGTGCCAGCACCACACTGGGGACAAACACCGGGGAGCTGTTTTTT. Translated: CASTTLGTNTGELFF.

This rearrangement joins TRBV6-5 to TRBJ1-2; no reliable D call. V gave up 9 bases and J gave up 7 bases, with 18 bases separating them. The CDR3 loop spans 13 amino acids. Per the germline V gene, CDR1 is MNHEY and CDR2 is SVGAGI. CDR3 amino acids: CASSRSSGPGYTF. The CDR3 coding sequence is TGTGCCAGTTCAAGGAGTTCTGGTCCTGGCTACACCTTC.

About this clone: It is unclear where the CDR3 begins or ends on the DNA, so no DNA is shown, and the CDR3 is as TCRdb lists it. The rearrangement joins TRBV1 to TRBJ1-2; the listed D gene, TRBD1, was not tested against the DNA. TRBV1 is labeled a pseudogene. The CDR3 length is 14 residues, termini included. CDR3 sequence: CTSSQVGTGNGYTF.

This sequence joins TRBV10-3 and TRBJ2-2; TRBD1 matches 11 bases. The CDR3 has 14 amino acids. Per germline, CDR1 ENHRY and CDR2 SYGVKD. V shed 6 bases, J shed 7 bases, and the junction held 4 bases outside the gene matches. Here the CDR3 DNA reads TGTGCCATCAGCCCCGGGACAGGGGGCGGGGAGCTGTTTTTT. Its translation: CAISPGTGGGELFF.